Below, 23 T cell receptor beta chains from the same sample are listed, as sequenced in a study of T cell responses to AZD1222 COVID-19 vaccine. Sequencing used immunoSEQ multiplex PCR; TCRdb keeps in-frame clones, though not all of them. This table has over 140,000 clones, 92% appearing once. Sequencing was performed on peripheral blood, taken on day 0 of AZD1222 vaccination. The receptors originated from an adult in good health.

The chain links TRBV5-1 to TRBJ2-7; a weak D match, TRBD2 (7 bases). The germline V and J ends were trimmed by 1 base and 6 bases, with 11 bases remaining between them. Germline values: CDR1 SGHRS, CDR2 YFSETQ. The CDR3 has 13 residues. Here the CDR3 reads CASSLSGGLEQYF. DNA of the CDR3: TGCGCCAGCAGCTTGTCCGGGGGGCTCGAGCAGTACTTC.

The chain employs TRBV25-1 and TRBJ1-1; TRBD1 agrees at 7 bases. The CDR3 totals 14 residues. The germline CDR1 and CDR2 sequences are MGHDK and SYGVNS. Unmatched junction bases numbered 5, after V lost 4 bases and J lost 3 bases. CDR3 in DNA: TGTGCCAGCAGTGTGACAGGGTGGGACACTGAAGCTTTCTTT. Translated, it gives CASSVTGWDTEAFF.

The chain uses TRBV12-3 or TRBV12-4 and TRBJ1-1, with TRBD1 matching over 7 bases. V lost 9 bases and J lost 3; bases outside the gene matches: 7. The CDR3 totals 13 residues. The CDR3 DNA is TGTGCCAGTGGAGGGGGCGGCGACACTGAAGCTTTCTTT. This gives the protein CASGGGGDTEAFF.

V usage is TRBV6-5 and J usage is TRBJ2-3, with D unclear. This CDR3 is 12 amino acids long. Germline CDR1 and CDR2: MNHEY and SVGAGI. With 6 bases removed from V and 4 bases from J, the gap between germline ends came to 8 bases. The CDR3 DNA reads TGTGCCAGCAGGTGGGTGGCAGATACGCAGTATTTT. Translated, it gives CASRWVADTQYF.

V gene TRBV5-1 combines with J gene TRBJ2-1; 12 bases map to TRBD2. Trimming took 5 bases from V and 4 from J; bases not matched to a gene: 4. Looked up from germline, CDR1 is SGHRS and CDR2 is YFSETQ. This CDR3 contains 15 residues. This CDR3 reads CASSSLAGGYNEQFF. The CDR3 nucleotides are TGCGCCAGCAGTTCTCTAGCGGGAGGGTACAATGAGCAGTTCTTC.

This chain connects TRBV18 to TRBJ2-3; perhaps TRBD1 as D (7 bases). This CDR3 is 18 amino acids long. V dropped 3 bases and J dropped 1 base, with 20 bases sitting between them. Germline V gives CDR1 KGHSH, CDR2 LQKENI. This chain's CDR3 is CASSPRTGTWRGTDTQYF. Here the CDR3 DNA reads TGTGCCAGCTCACCCCGGACAGGAACCTGGAGGGGCACAGATACGCAGTATTTT. Supplemented by reference TRBV18 and TRBJ2-3, the full variable domain reads NAGVMQNPRHLVRRRGQEARLRCSPMKGHSHVYWYRQLPEEGLKFMVYLQKENIIDESGMPKERFSAEFPKEGPSILRIQQVVRGDSAAYFCASSPRTGTWRGTDTQYFGPGTRLTVL.

This sequence joins TRBV18 and TRBJ1-1; unclear D gene. The CDR3 has 12 residues. Germline V gene data show CDR1 as KGHSH and CDR2 as LQKENI. V dropped 2 bases and J dropped 4 bases, with 5 bases sitting between them. As DNA, the CDR3 is TGTGCCAGCTCACCAGAGGGCACTGAAGCTTTCTTT. It specifies CASSPEGTEAFF. The full variable domain, with the rest looked up from reference TRBV18 and TRBJ1-1, is NAGVMQNPRHLVRRRGQEARLRCSPMKGHSHVYWYRQLPEEGLKFMVYLQKENIIDESGMPKERFSAEFPKEGPSILRIQQVVRGDSAAYFCASSPEGTEAFFGQGTRLTVV.

This clone was detected only once. The genes are TRBV7-6 and TRBJ2-7, with TRBD2 matching 15 bases. V lost 4 bases and J lost 3; bases outside the gene matches: 10. There are 18 residues in the CDR3. Germline values: CDR1 SGHVS, CDR2 FNYEAQ. DNA for the CDR3: TGTGCCAGCAGCTCGGGACTAGCGGGAGGTCTTACTAACTACGAGCAGTACTTC. It specifies CASSSGLAGGLTNYEQYF. Combining the CDR3 with reference TRBV7-6 and TRBJ2-7 gives the whole variable domain GAGVSQSPRYKVTKRGQDVALRCDPISGHVSLYWYRQALGQGPEFLTYFNYEAQQDKSGLPNDRFSAERPEGSISTLTIQRTEQRDSAMYRCASSSGLAGGLTNYEQYFGPGTRLTVT.

The V call is TRBV28, the J call TRBJ1-2; the match to TRBD1 covers 10 bases. Per the germline V gene, CDR1 is MDHEN and CDR2 is SYDVKM. The CDR3 is 18 amino acids. With 5 bases clipped from V and 1 base from J, the junction kept 13 bases outside the gene matches. The CDR3 sequence: CASSDAGTGAPLNYGYTF. CDR3 DNA: TGTGCCAGCAGTGATGCCGGGACAGGGGCGCCTCTTAACTATGGCTACACCTTC.

The chain uses TRBV27 and TRBJ2-7; possibly TRBD1 or TRBD2 for D (5 bases each). V dropped 0 bases and J dropped 0 bases, with 15 bases sitting between them. Germline loops: CDR1 MNHEY, CDR2 SMNVEV (reference sequence). This CDR3 has 17 residues. For the CDR3, the DNA is TGTGCCAGCAGTTTATCTACCACGTGGGGGTCCTCCTACGAGCAGTACTTC. Amino acid sequence: CASSLSTTWGSSYEQYF.

The CDR3 spells CASSLANTGELFF. CDR3 sequence (DNA): TGTGCCAGCAGCCTCGCGAACACCGGGGAGCTGTTTTTT. The rearrangement links TRBV2 to TRBJ2-2; D is ambiguous. CDR3 length: 13 amino acids. Between the trimmed V and J ends, which lost 6 bases and 0 bases, there was a span of 5 bases. The germline V gene has CDR1 SNHLY and CDR2 FYNNEI.

V gene TRBV11-2 combines with J gene TRBJ1-6; D ambiguous. Trimming cost V 4 bases and J 5 bases, with 12 bases left between them. Germline-derived CDR1 and CDR2 are SGHAT and FQNNGV. CDR3 length: 15 amino acids. The CDR3 is CASSSTRRNNSPLHF. In nucleotides, the CDR3 is TGTGCCAGCAGCTCAACCCGGCGGAATAATTCACCCCTCCACTTT.

This chain connects TRBV28 to TRBJ1-2; 7 bases are a match to TRBD1. Unmatched junction bases numbered 6, after V lost 6 bases and J lost 2 bases. Germline-derived CDR1 and CDR2 are MDHEN and SYDVKM. The CDR3 consists of 14 residues. CDR3 amino acids: CASSKTTGNYGYTF. CDR3 DNA: TGTGCCAGCAGCAAGACGACAGGGAACTATGGCTACACCTTC.

The rearrangement joins TRBV28 to TRBJ1-6; D unclear. The CDR3 covers 15 residues. V lost 3 bases and J lost 7, with 13 bases in between. Germline V gene sequence: CDR1 MDHEN, CDR2 SYDVKM. This chain's CDR3 is CASSFLEGANSPLHF. The CDR3 DNA reads TGTGCCAGCAGTTTCCTTGAGGGAGCAAATTCACCCCTCCACTTT.

This chain connects TRBV2 to TRBJ2-5, with a tentative D call TRBD1 (6 bases). In germline, CDR1 is SNHLY, CDR2 FYNNEI. The ends were cut back, 7 bases at V and 9 bases at J, with 21 bases in the middle. The CDR3 runs 14 residues. The CDR3 sequence: CASTVGRQAGSQYF. CDR3 nucleotide sequence: TGTGCCAGCACCGTAGGGCGACAGGCAGGGTCCCAGTACTTC.

The rearrangement joins TRBV3-1 (or the pseudogene TRBV3-2) to TRBJ2-3; 9 bases fit TRBD2. Germline V CDR1 and CDR2: LGHDT, YNNKEL (reference sequence). The V segment lost 4 bases and the J segment 6 bases; nucleotides outside the gene matches: 5. CDR3 length: 14 amino acids. CDR3 residues: CASSRREGRDTQYF. In nucleotides, the CDR3 is TGTGCCAGCAGCCGGCGGGAGGGCCGCGATACGCAGTATTTT.

The J gene is TRBJ1-6, the V gene TRBV3-1 (or the pseudogene TRBV3-2); D remains ambiguous. Germline V CDR1 and CDR2: LGHDT, YNNKEL (reference sequence). V was pared by 5 bases and J by 4 bases, with 12 bases between. The CDR3 is 15 residues long. The CDR3 sequence: CASSTNGRYNSPLHF. For the CDR3, the DNA is TGTGCCAGCAGCACAAACGGCCGATATAATTCACCCCTCCACTTT.

The chain has TRBV2 and TRBJ2-1; 11 nucleotides align to TRBD2. Germline V gives CDR1 SNHLY, CDR2 FYNNEI. With 8 bases clipped from V and 0 bases from J, the junction kept 6 bases outside the gene matches. The CDR3 loop spans 16 amino acids. CDR3 DNA sequence: TGTGCCAGCGGAGGACTAGCGGGTCGCTCCTACAATGAGCAGTTCTTC. It specifies CASGGLAGRSYNEQFF.

The chain joins TRBV28 to TRBJ2-7; possibly TRBD2 for D (6 bases). Trimming shortened V by 2 bases and J by 6 bases, and 11 bases separated the two germline ends. This CDR3 is built from 13 residues. Germline-derived CDR1 and CDR2 are MDHEN and SYDVKM. CDR3 in amino acids: CASSLPAGSEQYF. DNA of the CDR3: TGTGCCAGCAGTTTACCGGCGGGGTCCGAGCAGTACTTC.

The chain is built from TRBV27 and TRBJ1-2; a weak D match, TRBD1 (6 bases). CDR1 is MNHEY and CDR2 is SMNVEV in the germline V gene (reference sequence). The CDR3 runs 18 residues. V lost 7 bases to trimming and J lost 4 bases, with 28 bases between them. The DNA of the CDR3 is TGTGCCAGCACTTCTCACCGGCCAGGGGCCACCCTCCTCTATGGCTACACCTTC. As protein: CASTSHRPGATLLYGYTF.

This chain uses TRBV27 with TRBJ2-5; D ambiguous. The germline V and J ends were trimmed by 0 bases and 5 bases, with 7 bases remaining between them. Germline CDR1 is MNHEY and CDR2 is SMNVEV (reference sequence). The CDR3 is 13 residues long. The CDR3 DNA reads as TGTGCCAGCAGTTTATCGATAGGTGAGACCCAGTACTTC. Amino acids: CASSLSIGETQYF.

The V gene is TRBV10-1, the J gene TRBJ2-3; D remains ambiguous. The CDR3 contains 15 residues. Per germline, CDR1 WNHNN and CDR2 SYGVQD (reference sequence). The germline V and J ends were trimmed by 2 bases and 2 bases, with 11 bases remaining between them. The CDR3 DNA sequence: TGCGCCAGCAGTGAGGCCGGGCCATCCACAGATACGCAGTATTTT. This codes for CASSEAGPSTDTQYF.

The sample holds a few counts of this clone. This chain uses TRBV11-2 with TRBJ2-7; 7 positions agree with TRBD2. Per the germline V gene, CDR1 is SGHAT and CDR2 is FQNNGV. The CDR3 extends over 16 amino acids. Trimming removed 0 bases from V and 2 bases from J; junction bases left unmatched: 7. CDR3 sequence (DNA): TGTGCCAGCAGCTTAGATTGGGGGGGTCTCGCCTACGAGCAGTACTTC. Protein: CASSLDWGGLAYEQYF.